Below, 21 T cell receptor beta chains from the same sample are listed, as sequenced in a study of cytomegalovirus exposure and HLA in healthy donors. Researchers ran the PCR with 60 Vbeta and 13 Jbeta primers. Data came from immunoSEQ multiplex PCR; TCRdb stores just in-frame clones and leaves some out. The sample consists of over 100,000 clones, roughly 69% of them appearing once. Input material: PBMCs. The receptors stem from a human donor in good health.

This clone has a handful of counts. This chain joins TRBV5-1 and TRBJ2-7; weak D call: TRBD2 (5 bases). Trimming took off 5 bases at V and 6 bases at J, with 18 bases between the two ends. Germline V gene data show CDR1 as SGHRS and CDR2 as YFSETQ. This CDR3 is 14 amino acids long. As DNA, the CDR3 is TGCGCCAGCAGTGAGGTAGCGCGCTCAGGCGAGCAGTACTTC. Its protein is CASSEVARSGEQYF.

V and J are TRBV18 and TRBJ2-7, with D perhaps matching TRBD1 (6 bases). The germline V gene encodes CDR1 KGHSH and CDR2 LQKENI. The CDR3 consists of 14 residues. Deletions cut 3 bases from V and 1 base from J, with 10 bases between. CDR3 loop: CASSPNRDSYEQYF. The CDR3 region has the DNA TGTGCCAGCTCACCCAACAGGGATTCCTACGAGCAGTACTTC.

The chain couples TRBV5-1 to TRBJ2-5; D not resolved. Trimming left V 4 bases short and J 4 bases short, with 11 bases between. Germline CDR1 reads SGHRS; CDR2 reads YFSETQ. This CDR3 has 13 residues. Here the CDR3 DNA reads TGCGCCAGCAGCCCCTCGGGTTCAGAGACCCAGTACTTC. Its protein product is CASSPSGSETQYF.

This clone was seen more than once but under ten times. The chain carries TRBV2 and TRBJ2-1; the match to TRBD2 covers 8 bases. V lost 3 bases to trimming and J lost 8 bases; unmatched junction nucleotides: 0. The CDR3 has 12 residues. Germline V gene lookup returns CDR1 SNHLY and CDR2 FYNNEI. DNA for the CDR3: TGTGCCAGCAGTGACGGGGGGGATGAGCAGTTCTTC. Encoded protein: CASSDGGDEQFF.

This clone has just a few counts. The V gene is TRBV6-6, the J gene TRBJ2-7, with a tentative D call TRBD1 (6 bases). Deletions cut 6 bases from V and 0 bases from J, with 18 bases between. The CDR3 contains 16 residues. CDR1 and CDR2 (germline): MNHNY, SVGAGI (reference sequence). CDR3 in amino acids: CASRPHQGRSSYEQYF. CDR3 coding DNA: TGTGCCAGCAGACCTCACCAGGGGCGGTCCTCCTACGAGCAGTACTTC.

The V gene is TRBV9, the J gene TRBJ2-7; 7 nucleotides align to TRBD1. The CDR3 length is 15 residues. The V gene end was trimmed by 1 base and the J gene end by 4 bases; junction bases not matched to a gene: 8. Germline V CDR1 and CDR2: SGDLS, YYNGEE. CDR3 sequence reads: CASSVSGTATYEQYF. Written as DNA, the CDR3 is TGTGCCAGCAGCGTATCTGGGACAGCCACATACGAGCAGTACTTC.

The CDR3 is CASGLSTDTQYF. CDR3 in DNA: TGTGCCAGCGGCCTGAGCACAGATACGCAGTATTTT. The chain couples TRBV5-4 to TRBJ2-3; unclear D gene. This CDR3 contains 12 residues. Germline-derived CDR1 and CDR2 are SGHNT and YYREEE (reference sequence). V lost 7 bases to trimming and J lost 0 bases, with 6 bases between them.

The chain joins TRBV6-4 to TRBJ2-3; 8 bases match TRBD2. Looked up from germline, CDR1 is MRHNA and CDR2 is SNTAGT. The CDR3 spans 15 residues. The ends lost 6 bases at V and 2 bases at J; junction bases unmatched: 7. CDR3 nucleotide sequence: TGTGCCAGCAGGAGGTCGGGACTAGACACAGATACGCAGTATTTT. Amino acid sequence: CASRRSGLDTDTQYF.

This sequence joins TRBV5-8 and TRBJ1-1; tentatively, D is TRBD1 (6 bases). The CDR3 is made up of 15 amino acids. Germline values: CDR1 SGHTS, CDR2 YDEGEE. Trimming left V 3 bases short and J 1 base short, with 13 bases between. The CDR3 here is CASSSGVGRNTEAFF. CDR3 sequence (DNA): TGTGCCAGCAGCTCAGGGGTCGGACGGAACACTGAAGCTTTCTTT.

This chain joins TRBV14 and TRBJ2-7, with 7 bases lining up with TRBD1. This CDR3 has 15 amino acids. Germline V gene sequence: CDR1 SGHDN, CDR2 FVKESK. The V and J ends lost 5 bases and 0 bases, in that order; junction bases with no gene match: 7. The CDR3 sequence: CASSKGTDHSYEQYF. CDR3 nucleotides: TGTGCCAGCAGCAAGGGGACAGACCACTCCTACGAGCAGTACTTC.

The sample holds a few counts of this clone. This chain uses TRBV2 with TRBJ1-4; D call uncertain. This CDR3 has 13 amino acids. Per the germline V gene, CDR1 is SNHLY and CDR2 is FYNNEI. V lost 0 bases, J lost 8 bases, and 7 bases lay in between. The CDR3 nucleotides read TGTGCCAGCAGTGAAGCGCTGGAGGAAAAACTGTTTTTT. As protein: CASSEALEEKLFF.

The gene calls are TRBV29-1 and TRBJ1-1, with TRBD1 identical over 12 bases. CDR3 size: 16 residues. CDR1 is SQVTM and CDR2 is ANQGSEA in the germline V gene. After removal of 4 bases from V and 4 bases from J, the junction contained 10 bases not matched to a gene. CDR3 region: CSVAAGTGGIVTEAFF. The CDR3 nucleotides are TGCAGCGTTGCCGCCGGGACAGGGGGCATAGTCACTGAAGCTTTCTTT.

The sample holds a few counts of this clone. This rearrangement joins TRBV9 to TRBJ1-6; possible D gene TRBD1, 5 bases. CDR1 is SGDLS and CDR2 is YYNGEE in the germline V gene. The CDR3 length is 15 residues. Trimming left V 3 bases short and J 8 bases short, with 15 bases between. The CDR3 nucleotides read TGTGCCAGCAGCGCCCAAACCCAGGGTCATTCACCCCTCCACTTT. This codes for CASSAQTQGHSPLHF.

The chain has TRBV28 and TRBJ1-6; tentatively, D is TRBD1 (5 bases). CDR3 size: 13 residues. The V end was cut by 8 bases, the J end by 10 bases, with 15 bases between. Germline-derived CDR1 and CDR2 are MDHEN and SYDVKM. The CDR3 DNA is TGTGCCAGCTGGGCAAGGAGGGACTCACCCCTCCACTTT. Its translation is CASWARRDSPLHF.

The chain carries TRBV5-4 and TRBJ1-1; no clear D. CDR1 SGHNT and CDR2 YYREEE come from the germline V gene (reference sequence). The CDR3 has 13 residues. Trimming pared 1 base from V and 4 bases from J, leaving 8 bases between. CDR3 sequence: CASSLRGGTEAFF. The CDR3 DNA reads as TGTGCCAGCAGCTTGCGGGGTGGCACTGAAGCTTTCTTT.

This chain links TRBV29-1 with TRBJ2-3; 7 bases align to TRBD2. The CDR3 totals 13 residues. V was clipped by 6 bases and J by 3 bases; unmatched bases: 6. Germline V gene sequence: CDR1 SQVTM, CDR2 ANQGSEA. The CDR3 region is CSVTPGGTDTQYF. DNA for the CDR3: TGCAGCGTGACCCCCGGGGGGACAGATACGCAGTATTTT.

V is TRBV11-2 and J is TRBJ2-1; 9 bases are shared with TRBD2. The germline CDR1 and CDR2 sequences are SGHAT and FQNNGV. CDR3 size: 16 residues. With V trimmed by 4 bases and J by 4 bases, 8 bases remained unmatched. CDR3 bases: TGTGCCAGCAGCTCAACAGCGGGAGGAGCTTACAATGAGCAGTTCTTC. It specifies CASSSTAGGAYNEQFF.

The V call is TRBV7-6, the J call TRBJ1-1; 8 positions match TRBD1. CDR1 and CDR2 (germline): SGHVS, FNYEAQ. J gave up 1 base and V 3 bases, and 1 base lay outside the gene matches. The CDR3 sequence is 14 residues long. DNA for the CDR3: TGTGCCAGCAGCTTCGGGACAGGGAACACTGAAGCTTTCTTT. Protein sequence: CASSFGTGNTEAFF.

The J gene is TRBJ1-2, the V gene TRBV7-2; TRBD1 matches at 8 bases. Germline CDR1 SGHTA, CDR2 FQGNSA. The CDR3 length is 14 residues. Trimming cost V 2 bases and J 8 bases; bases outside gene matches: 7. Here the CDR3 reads CASSLSGQGGGYTF. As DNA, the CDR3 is TGTGCCAGCAGCTTATCAGGACAGGGTGGCGGCTACACCTTC.

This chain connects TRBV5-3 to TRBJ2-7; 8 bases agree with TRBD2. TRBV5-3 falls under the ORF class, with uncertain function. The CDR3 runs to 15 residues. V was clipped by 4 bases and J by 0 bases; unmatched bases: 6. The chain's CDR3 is CARSPTSGYSYEQYF. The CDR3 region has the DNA TGTGCCAGAAGCCCCACTAGCGGTTACTCCTACGAGCAGTACTTC.

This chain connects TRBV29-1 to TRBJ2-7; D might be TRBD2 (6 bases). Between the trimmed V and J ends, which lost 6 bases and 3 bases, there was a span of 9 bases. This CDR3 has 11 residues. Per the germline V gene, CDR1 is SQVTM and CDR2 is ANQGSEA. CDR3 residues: CSVGDFYEQYF. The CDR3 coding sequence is TGCAGCGTGGGGGACTTCTACGAGCAGTACTTC.